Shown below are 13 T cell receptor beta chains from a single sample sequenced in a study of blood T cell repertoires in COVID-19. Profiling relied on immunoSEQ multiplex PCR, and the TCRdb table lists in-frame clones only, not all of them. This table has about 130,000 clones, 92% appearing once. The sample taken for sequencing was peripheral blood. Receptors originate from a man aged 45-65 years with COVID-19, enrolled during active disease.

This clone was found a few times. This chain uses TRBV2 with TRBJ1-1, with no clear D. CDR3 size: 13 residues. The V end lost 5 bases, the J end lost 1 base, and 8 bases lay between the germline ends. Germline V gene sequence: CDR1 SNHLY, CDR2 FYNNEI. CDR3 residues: CASSSVRNTEAFF. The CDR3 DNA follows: TGTGCCAGCAGTAGTGTGAGGAACACTGAAGCTTTCTTT. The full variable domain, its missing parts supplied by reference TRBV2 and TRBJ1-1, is EPEVTQTPSHQVTQMGQEVILRCVPISNHLYFYWYRQILGQKVEFLVSFYNNEISEKSEIFDDQFSVERPDGSNFTLKIRSTKLEDSAMYFCASSSVRNTEAFFGQGTRLTVV.

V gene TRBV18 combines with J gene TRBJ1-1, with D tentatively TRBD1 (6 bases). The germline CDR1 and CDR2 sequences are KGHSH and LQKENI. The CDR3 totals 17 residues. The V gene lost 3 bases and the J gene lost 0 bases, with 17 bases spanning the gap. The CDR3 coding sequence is TGTGCCAGCTCACCTTCAAAGGGGACAAGCTTGAACACTGAAGCTTTCTTT. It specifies CASSPSKGTSLNTEAFF.

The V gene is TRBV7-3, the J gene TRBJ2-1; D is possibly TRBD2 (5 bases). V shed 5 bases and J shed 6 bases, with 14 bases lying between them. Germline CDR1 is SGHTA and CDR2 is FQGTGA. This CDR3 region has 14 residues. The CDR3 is CASSPRGNINEQFF. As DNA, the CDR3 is TGTGCCAGCAGCCCCAGAGGGAATATCAATGAGCAGTTCTTC.

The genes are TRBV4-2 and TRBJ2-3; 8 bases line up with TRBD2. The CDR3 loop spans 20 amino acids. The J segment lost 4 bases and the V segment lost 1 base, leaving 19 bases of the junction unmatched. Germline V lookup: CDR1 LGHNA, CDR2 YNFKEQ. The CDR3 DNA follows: TGTGCCAGCAGCCAAGTGGGGCGTGGCGGGAGGCCGGGGGGTGCAGATACGCAGTATTTT. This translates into CASSQVGRGGRPGGADTQYF.

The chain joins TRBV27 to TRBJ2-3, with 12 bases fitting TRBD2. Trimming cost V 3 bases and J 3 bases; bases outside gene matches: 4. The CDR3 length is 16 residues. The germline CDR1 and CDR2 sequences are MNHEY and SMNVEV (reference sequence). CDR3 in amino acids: CASSFIGLAGTDTQYF. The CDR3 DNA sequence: TGTGCCAGCAGTTTTATTGGACTAGCGGGAACAGATACGCAGTATTTT.

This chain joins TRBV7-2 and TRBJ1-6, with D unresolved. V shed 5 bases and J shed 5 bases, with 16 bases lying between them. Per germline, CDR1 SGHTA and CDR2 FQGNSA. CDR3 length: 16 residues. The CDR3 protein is CASSLREANDNSPLHF. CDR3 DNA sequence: TGTGCCAGCAGCCTCAGAGAGGCAAACGATAATTCACCCCTCCACTTT.

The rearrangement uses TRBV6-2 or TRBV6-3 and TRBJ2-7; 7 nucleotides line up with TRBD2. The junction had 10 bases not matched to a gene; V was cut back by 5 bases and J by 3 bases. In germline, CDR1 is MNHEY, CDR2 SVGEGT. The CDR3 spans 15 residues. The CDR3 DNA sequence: TGTGCCAGCAGTCTAGGACTAGGAGCCAGCTACGAGCAGTACTTC. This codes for CASSLGLGASYEQYF.

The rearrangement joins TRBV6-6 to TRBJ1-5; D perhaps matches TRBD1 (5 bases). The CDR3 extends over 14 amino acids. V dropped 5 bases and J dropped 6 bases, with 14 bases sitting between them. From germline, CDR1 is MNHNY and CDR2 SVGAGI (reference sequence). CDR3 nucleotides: TGTGCCAGCAGTCCCGGGGGAGAGAGTCAGCCCCAGCATTTT. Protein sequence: CASSPGGESQPQHF.

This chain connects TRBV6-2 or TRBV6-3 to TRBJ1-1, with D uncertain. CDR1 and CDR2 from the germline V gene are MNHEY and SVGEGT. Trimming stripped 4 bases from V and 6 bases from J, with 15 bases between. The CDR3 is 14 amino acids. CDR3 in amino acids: CASSFSVGWAEAFF. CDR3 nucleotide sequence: TGTGCCAGCAGTTTCAGCGTTGGGTGGGCTGAAGCTTTCTTT.

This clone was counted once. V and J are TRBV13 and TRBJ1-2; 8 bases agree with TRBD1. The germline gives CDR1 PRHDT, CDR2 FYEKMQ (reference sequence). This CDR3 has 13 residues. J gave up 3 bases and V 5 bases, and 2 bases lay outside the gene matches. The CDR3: CASSLQGDYGYTF. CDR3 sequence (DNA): TGTGCCAGCAGCCTACAGGGGGACTATGGCTACACCTTC.

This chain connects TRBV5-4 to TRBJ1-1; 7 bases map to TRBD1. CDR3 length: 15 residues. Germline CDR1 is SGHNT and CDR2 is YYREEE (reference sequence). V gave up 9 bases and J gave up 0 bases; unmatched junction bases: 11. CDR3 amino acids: CATETPGQLNTEAFF. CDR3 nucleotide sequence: TGTGCCACCGAAACTCCGGGACAGCTGAACACTGAAGCTTTCTTT.

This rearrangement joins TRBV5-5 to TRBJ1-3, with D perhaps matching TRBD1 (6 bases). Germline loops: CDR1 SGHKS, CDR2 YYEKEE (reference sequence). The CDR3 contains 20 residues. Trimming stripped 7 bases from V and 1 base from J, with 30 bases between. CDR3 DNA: TGTGCCAGCCGCACCTCCTGGAACAGGGATGGTGTCGGGTCTGGAAACACCATATATTTT. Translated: CASRTSWNRDGVGSGNTIYF.

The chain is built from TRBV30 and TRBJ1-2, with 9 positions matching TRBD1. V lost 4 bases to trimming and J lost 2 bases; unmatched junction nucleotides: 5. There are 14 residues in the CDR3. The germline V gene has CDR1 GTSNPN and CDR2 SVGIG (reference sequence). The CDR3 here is CAWIRDRANYGYTF. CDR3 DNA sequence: TGTGCCTGGATCCGGGACAGGGCAAACTATGGCTACACCTTC. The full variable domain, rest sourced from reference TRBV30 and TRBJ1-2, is SQTIHQWPATLVQPVGSPLSLECTVEGTSNPNLYWYRQAAGRGLQLLFYSVGIGQISSEVPQNLSASRPQDRQFILSSKKLLLSDSGFYLCAWIRDRANYGYTFGSGTRLTVV.